This T cell receptor (beta chain) originates from a study of OX40 agonist ivuxolimab in advanced cancers. Across the whole study: Patients in dose escalation had liver, melanoma, kidney or head and neck cancers. Three individuals attained partial responses, comprising one hepatocellular carcinoma case and two cutaneous melanoma cases.

This CDR3 is 14 amino acids long. The ends were cut back, 4 bases at V and 0 bases at J, with 7 bases in the middle. Looked up from germline, CDR1 is SGHDT and CDR2 is YYEEEE. Data came from immunoSEQ multiplex PCR; TCRdb stores just in-frame clones and leaves some out. This sample has around 68,000 clones; 70% to 90% occur once, and the top ten carry roughly 15%. Broader study findings: Some patients who did not respond also had low normalized T-cell clonal expansion.

With respect to this clone: Its target is not known.

This chain connects TRBV5-6 to TRBJ1-4; no clear D gene. Here the sequenced sample was CD4+ or CD8+ T cells sorted from blood, taken in a trial of the OX40 agonist ivuxolimab. The TCR was taken from an adult with an advanced solid tumor such as melanoma, head and neck, liver or kidney cancer. CDR3 residues: CASSRVATNEKLFF. CDR3 DNA sequence: TGTGCCAGCAGCCGAGTAGCAACTAATGAAAAACTGTTTTTT.